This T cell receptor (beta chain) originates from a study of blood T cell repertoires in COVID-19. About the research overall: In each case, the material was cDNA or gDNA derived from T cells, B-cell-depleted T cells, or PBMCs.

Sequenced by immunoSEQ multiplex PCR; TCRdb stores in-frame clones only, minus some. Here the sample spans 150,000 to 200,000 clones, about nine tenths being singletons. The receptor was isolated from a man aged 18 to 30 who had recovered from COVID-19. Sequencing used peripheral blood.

The CDR3 sequence is CASSSTGGKQQFF. The CDR3 DNA follows: TGTGCCAGCAGTTCTACAGGGGGGAAACAGCAGTTCTTC. The chain employs TRBV27 and TRBJ2-1; TRBD1 agrees at 8 bases. Germline CDR1 reads MNHEY; CDR2 reads SMNVEV (reference sequence). J was trimmed by 11 bases and V by 4 bases; bases with no gene match: 7. This CDR3 spans 13 amino acids.